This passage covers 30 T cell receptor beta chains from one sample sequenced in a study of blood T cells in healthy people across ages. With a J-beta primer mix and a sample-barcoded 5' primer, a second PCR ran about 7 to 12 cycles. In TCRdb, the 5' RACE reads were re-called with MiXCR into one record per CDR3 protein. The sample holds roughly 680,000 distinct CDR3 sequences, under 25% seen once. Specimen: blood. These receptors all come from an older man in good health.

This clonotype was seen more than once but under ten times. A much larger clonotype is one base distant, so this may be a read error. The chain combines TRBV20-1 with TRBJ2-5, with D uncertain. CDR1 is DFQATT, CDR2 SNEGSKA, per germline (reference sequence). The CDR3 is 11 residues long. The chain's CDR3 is CSASKQETKYF. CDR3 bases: TGCAGTGCGAGTAAGCAAGAGACCAAGTACTTC.

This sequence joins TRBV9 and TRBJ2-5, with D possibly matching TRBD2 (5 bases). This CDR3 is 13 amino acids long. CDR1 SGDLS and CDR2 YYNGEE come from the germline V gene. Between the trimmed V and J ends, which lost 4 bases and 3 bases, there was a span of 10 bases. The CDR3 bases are TGTGCCAGCAGCCCGGGGATCGAAGAGACCCAGTACTTC. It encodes CASSPGIEETQYF.

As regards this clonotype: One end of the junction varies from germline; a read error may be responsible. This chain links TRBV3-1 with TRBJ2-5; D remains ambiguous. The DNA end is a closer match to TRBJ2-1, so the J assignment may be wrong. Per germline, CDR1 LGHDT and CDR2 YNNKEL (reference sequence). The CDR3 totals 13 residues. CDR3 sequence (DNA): TGTGCCAGCAGCCAAGCCAGTTACAATGGGCAGTTCTTC. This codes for CASSQASYNGQFF.

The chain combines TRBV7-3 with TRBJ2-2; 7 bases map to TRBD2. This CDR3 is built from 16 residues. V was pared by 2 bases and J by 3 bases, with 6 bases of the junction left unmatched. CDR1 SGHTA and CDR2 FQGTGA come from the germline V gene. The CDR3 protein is CASSLYASGYTGELFF. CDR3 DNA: TGTGCCAGCAGCTTATATGCTAGCGGATACACCGGGGAGCTGTTTTTT.

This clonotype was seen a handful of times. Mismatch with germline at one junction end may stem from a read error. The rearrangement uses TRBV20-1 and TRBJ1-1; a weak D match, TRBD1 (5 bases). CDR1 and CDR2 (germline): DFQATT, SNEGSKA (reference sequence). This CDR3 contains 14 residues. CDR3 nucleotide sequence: TGCAGTGCGACAGCTGGACGTTTGAACACTAAAGCTTTCTTT. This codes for CSATAGRLNTKAFF.

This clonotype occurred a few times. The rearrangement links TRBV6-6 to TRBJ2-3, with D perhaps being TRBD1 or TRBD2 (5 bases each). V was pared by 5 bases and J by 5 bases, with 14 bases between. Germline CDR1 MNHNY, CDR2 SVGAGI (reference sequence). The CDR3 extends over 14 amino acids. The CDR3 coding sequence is TGTGCCAGCAGTCGGGACGCAGGTGGAGATACGCAGTATTTT. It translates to CASSRDAGGDTQYF.

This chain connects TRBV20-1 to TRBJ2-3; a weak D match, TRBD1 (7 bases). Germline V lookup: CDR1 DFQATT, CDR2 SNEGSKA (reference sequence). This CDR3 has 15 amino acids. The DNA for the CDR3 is TGCAGCGCCGATGCAGGGGGGCGAAGCACAGATACGCAGTATTTT. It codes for CSADAGGRSTDTQYF.

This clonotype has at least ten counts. The chain's CDR3 is CATSRDRGQNQPQHF. CDR3 nucleotides: TGTGCCACCAGCAGAGACAGGGGTCAAAATCAGCCCCAGCATTTT. The chain couples TRBV15 to TRBJ1-5, with TRBD1 as a possible D gene (6 bases). CDR3 length equals 15 residues. CDR1 and CDR2 from the germline V gene are LNHNV and YYDKDF (reference sequence). Trimming removed 0 bases at V and 4 bases at J, with 10 bases between.

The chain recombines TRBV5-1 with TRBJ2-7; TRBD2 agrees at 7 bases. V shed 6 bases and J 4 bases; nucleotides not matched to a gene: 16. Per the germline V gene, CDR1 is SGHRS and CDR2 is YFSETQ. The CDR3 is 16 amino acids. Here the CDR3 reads CASKPFQERGGYEQYF. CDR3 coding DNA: TGCGCCAGCAAGCCCTTTCAGGAGCGGGGCGGTTACGAGCAGTACTTC.

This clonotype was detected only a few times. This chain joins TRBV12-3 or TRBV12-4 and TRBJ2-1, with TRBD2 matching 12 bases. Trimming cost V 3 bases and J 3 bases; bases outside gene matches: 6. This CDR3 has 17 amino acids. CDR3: CASSLASGRGNYNEQFF. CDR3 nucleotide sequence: TGTGCCAGCAGTTTGGCTAGCGGGAGGGGAAACTACAATGAGCAGTTCTTC.

The CDR3 loop is CASTNRKAGTIYF. CDR3 DNA sequence: TGTGCCAGCACTAATCGAAAAGCGGGCACCATATATTTT. The gene calls are TRBV12-3 or TRBV12-4 and TRBJ1-3; D remains ambiguous. The CDR3 totals 13 residues. Between the trimmed V and J ends, which lost 7 bases and 9 bases, there was a span of 16 bases.

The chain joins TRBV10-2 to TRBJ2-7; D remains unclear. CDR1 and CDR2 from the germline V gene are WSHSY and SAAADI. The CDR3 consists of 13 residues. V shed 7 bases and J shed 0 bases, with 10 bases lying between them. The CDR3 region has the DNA TGCGCCAGCAAGCAGGAGTCCTCCTACGAGCAGTACTTC. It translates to CASKQESSYEQYF.

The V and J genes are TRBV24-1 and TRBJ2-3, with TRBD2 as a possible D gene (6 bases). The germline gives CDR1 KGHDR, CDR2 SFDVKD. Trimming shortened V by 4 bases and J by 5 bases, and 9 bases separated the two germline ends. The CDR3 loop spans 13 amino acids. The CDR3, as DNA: TGTGCCACCAGTGACTCCGGGGGAGATACGCAGTATTTT. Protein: CATSDSGGDTQYF.

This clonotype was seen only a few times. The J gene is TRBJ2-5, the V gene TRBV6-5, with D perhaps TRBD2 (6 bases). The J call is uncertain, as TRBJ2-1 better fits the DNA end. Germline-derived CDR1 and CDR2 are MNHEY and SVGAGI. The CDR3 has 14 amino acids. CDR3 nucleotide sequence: TGTGCCAGCAGTTCACTACGGGACTTCAATGAGCAGTTCTTC. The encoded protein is CASSSLRDFNEQFF.

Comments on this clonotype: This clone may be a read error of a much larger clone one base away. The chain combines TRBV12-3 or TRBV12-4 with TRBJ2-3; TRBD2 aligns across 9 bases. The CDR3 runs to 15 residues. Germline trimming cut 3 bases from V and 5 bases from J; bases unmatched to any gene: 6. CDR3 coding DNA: TGTGCCAGCAGTTTGGCGGGAGGGACGAGAGATACGCAGTATTTT. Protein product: CASSLAGGTRDTQYF.

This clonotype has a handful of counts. CDR3 bases: TGTGCCAGCAGTGACAGGGGGCGAGATCGGACCTCTGGAAACACCATATATTTT. It is translated as CASSDRGRDRTSGNTIYF. The V and J genes are TRBV2 and TRBJ1-3; 8 bases line up with TRBD1. Per the germline V gene, CDR1 is SNHLY and CDR2 is FYNNEI. Trimming at V came to 3 bases and at J to 0 bases, leaving 10 bases not matched to a gene. This CDR3 is built from 18 residues.

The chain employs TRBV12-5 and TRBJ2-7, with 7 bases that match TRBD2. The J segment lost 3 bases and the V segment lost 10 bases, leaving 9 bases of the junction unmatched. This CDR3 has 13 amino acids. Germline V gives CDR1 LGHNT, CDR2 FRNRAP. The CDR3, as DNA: TGTGCTACTCCTAGCGGCCTACTCTACGAGCAGTACTTC. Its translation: CATPSGLLYEQYF.

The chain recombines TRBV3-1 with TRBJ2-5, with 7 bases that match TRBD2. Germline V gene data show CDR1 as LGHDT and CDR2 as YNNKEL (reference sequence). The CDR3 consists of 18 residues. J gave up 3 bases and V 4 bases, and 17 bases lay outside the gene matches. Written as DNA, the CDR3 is TGTGCCAGCAGCCCGAGGACTAGTGGAGGAAGAATAAAAGAGACCCAGTACTTC. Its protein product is CASSPRTSGGRIKETQYF.

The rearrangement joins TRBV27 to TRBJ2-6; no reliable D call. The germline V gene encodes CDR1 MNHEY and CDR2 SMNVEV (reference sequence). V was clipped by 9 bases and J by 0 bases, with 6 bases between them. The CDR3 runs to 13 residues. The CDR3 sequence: CASQNSGANVLTF. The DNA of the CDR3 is TGTGCCAGTCAAAACTCTGGGGCCAACGTCCTGACTTTC.

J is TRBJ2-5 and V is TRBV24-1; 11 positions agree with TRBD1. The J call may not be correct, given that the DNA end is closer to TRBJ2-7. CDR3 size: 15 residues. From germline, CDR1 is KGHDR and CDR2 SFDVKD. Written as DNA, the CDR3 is TGTGCCACCAGTGATGGGGACAGGGGGAGCTACGAGCAGTACTTC. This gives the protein CATSDGDRGSYEQYF.

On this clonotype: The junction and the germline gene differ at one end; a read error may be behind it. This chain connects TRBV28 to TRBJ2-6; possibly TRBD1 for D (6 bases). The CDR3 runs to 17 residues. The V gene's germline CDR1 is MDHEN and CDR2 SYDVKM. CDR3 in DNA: TGTGGCAGCAGTTGGGCAGGGGCCCGCTCTGGGGCCAACGTCCTGACTTTC. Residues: CGSSWAGARSGANVLTF.

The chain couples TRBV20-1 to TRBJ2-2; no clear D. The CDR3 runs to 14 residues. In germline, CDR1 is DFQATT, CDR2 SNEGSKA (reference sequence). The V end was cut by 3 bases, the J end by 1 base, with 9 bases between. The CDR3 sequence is CSASWQQNTGELFF. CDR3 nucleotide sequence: TGCAGTGCTAGCTGGCAGCAGAACACCGGGGAGCTGTTTTTT.

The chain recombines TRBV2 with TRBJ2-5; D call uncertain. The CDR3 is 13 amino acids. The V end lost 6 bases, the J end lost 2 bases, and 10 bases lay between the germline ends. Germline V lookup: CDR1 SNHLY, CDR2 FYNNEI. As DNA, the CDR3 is TGTGCCAGCAGCAAGAATTTACAAGAGACCCAGTACTTC. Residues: CASSKNLQETQYF.

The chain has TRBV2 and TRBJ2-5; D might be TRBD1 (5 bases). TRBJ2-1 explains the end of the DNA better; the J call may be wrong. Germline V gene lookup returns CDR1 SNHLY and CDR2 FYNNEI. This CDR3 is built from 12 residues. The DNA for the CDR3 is TGTGCCAGCAGTAACCAGGGCAATGAGCAGTTCTTC. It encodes CASSNQGNEQFF.

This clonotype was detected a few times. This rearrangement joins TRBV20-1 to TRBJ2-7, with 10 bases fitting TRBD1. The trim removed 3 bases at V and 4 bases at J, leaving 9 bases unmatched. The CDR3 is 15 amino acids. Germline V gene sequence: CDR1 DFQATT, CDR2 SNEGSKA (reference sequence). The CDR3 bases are TGCAGTGCTAGCGACAGGGGGCCCACCTCTTACGAGCAGTACTTC. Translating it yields CSASDRGPTSYEQYF.

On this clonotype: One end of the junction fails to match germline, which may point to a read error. The CDR3: CVSSSPTYEQYF. The CDR3 region has the DNA TGTGTCAGCAGTTCCCCCACCTACGAGCAGTACTTC. The chain employs TRBV2 and TRBJ2-7; no definite D call. The CDR3 loop spans 12 amino acids. CDR1 is SNHLY, CDR2 FYNNEI, per germline.

Here the CDR3 reads CASSLLTGTADTQYF. As DNA, the CDR3 is TGTGCCAGCAGCTTGCTGACAGGGACCGCAGATACGCAGTATTTT. V and J are TRBV7-9 and TRBJ2-3; 7 bases match TRBD1. The germline V gene encodes CDR1 SEHNR and CDR2 FQNEAQ (reference sequence). V dropped 3 bases and J dropped 4; count of bases not matched to a gene: 7. The CDR3 is 15 residues long.

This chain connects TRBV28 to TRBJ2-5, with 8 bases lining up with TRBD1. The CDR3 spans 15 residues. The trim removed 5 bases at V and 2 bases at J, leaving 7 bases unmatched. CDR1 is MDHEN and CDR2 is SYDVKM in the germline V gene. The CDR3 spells CASSPGGAGQETQYF. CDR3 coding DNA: TGTGCCAGCAGTCCAGGGGGCGCGGGACAAGAGACCCAGTACTTC.

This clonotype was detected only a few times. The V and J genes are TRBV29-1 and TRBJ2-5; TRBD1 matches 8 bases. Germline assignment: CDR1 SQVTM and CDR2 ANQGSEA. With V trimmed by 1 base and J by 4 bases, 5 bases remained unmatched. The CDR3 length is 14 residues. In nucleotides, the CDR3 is TGCAGCGTTGAAGTTCAGGGGGCTTTAGAGACCCAGTACTTC. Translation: CSVEVQGALETQYF.

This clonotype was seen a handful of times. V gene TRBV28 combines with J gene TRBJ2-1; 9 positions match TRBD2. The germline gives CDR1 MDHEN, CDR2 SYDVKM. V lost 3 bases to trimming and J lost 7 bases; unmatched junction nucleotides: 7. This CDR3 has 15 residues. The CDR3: CASSFAGGPLNEQFF. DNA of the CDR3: TGTGCCAGCAGTTTTGCGGGAGGGCCTCTGAATGAGCAGTTCTTC.